The 32 T cell receptor beta chains below were found in one sample sequenced in a study of blood T cells in healthy people across ages. The use of a sample-barcoded 5' primer and a J-beta primer mix characterized a second PCR of about 6 to 12 cycles. TCRdb re-derived calls from the 5' RACE reads in MiXCR, one entry per CDR3 protein. The data hold hundreds of thousands of distinct CDR3 sequences, with roughly 47% observed a single time. Sequenced input: blood. Source of these receptors: a woman aged 55-70 years in good health.

The gene calls are TRBV27 and TRBJ2-1; 7 bases match TRBD2. V lost 2 bases and J lost 9; bases outside the gene matches: 7. Germline CDR1 is MNHEY and CDR2 is SMNVEV (reference sequence). The CDR3 consists of 14 residues. CDR3 coding DNA: TGTGCCAGCAGTTTAGCGATTGGCGGGAGTGAGCAGTTCTTC. It translates to CASSLAIGGSEQFF.

This clonotype was detected once. The genes are TRBV2 and TRBJ1-1, with TRBD1 identical over 7 bases. After removal of 10 bases from V and 7 bases from J, the junction contained 9 bases not matched to a gene. The germline CDR1 and CDR2 sequences are SNHLY and FYNNEI. The CDR3 consists of 12 residues. The CDR3 here is CATPGGLYEAFF. The CDR3 DNA reads TGTGCCACCCCAGGGGGATTGTATGAAGCTTTCTTT.

This clonotype was found many times. The V gene is TRBV6-2 or TRBV6-3, the J gene TRBJ2-1; TRBD1 aligns across 9 bases. The germline gives CDR1 MNHEY, CDR2 SVGEGT. The CDR3 totals 15 residues. The V segment lost 6 bases and the J segment 2 bases; nucleotides outside the gene matches: 5. The CDR3 loop reads CASRRTGVPYNEQFF. The CDR3 DNA reads TGTGCCAGCAGACGGACAGGGGTTCCCTACAATGAGCAGTTCTTC.

The gene calls are TRBV28 and TRBJ1-6, with D tentatively TRBD1 (5 bases). The V and J ends lost 0 bases and 9 bases respectively, with 15 bases between them. This CDR3 spans 16 amino acids. CDR1 is MDHEN and CDR2 is SYDVKM in the germline V gene. DNA of the CDR3: TGTGCCAGCAGTTTATGGACGGGGGGACTAAGTTCACCCCTCCACTTT. Residues: CASSLWTGGLSSPLHF.

This chain joins TRBV4-2 and TRBJ2-3; 8 bases align to TRBD1. CDR3 length: 16 amino acids. Germline V gene data show CDR1 as LGHNA and CDR2 as YNFKEQ. V gave up 4 bases and J gave up 1 base; unmatched junction bases: 7. The CDR3 DNA reads TGTGCCAGCAGCCCGCACCCGGGACAGGGCACAGATACGCAGTATTTT. Translation: CASSPHPGQGTDTQYF.

This clonotype came up many times. The chain employs TRBV20-1 and TRBJ2-1; TRBD2 matches 9 bases. Germline values: CDR1 DFQATT, CDR2 SNEGSKA (reference sequence). The CDR3 contains 14 residues. V lost 6 bases to trimming and J lost 9 bases; unmatched junction nucleotides: 12. The DNA for the CDR3 is TGCAGTGCGACCCTAGCGGGGACGGAGGGTGAGCAGTTCTTC. Its protein is CSATLAGTEGEQFF.

V is TRBV20-1 and J is TRBJ2-1; TRBD1 matches 9 bases. V was clipped by 0 bases and J by 7 bases; unmatched bases: 7. The CDR3 totals 15 residues. CDR1 is DFQATT and CDR2 is SNEGSKA in the germline V gene (reference sequence). CDR3 in amino acids: CSARDPQGAGNEQFF. In nucleotides, the CDR3 is TGCAGTGCTAGAGATCCACAGGGGGCGGGTAATGAGCAGTTCTTC.

V usage is TRBV12-3 or TRBV12-4 and J usage is TRBJ2-5, with D tentatively TRBD1 or TRBD2 (5 bases each). The J call may be mistaken, given a closer DNA end match to TRBJ2-7. This CDR3 spans 15 amino acids. CDR3: CASSLSRLRGDEQYF. CDR3 nucleotides: TGTGCCAGCAGTTTGAGTAGGCTAAGAGGGGACGAGCAGTACTTC.

This clonotype was seen only a few times. The chain employs TRBV9 and TRBJ2-5; maybe TRBD2 (5 bases). The length of the CDR3 is 14 residues. Trimming removed 2 bases at V and 4 bases at J, with 12 bases between. Germline CDR1 SGDLS, CDR2 YYNGEE. The CDR3: CASSVPGTRETQYF. In DNA form, the CDR3 reads TGTGCCAGCAGCGTCCCGGGAACCCGAGAGACCCAGTACTTC. Variable domain in full (rest from reference TRBV9 and TRBJ2-5): DSGVTQTPKHLITATGQRVTLRCSPRSGDLSVYWYQQSLDQGLQFLIQYYNGEERAKGNILERFSAQQFPDLHSELNLSSLELGDSALYFCASSVPGTRETQYFGPGTRLLVL.

CDR3 region: CASSTMQGKGNQPQHF. The CDR3 nucleotides read TGTGCCAGCAGTACCATGCAGGGGAAGGGCAATCAGCCCCAGCATTTT. The chain couples TRBV27 to TRBJ1-5; TRBD1 is a possible D gene (6 bases). Trimming pared 5 bases from V and 2 bases from J, leaving 16 bases between. The CDR3 totals 16 residues. Germline assignment: CDR1 MNHEY and CDR2 SMNVEV (reference sequence).

V gene TRBV27 combines with J gene TRBJ2-5; 10 nucleotides align to TRBD2. CDR1 and CDR2 from the germline V gene are MNHEY and SMNVEV (reference sequence). The junction had 4 bases not matched to a gene; V was cut back by 5 bases and J by 7 bases. The CDR3 is 13 amino acids. The CDR3 spells CASSPRTSGTQYF. The DNA for the CDR3 is TGTGCCAGCAGTCCCAGGACTAGCGGGACCCAGTACTTC.

This chain's CDR3 is CASSSTGPRETQYF. The CDR3 DNA follows: TGTGCCAGCAGTTCCACGGGCCCAAGAGAGACCCAGTACTTC. The chain combines TRBV12-3 or TRBV12-4 with TRBJ2-5; D ambiguous. The CDR3 covers 14 residues. Trimming left V 4 bases short and J 4 bases short, with 13 bases between.

The rearrangement links TRBV25-1 to TRBJ2-7, with D possibly TRBD1 on 5 matching bases. The germline gives CDR1 MGHDK, CDR2 SYGVNS. Trimming shortened V by 2 bases and J by 4 bases, and 15 bases separated the two germline ends. The CDR3 is 15 amino acids. The CDR3 DNA reads as TGTGCCAGCAGTGAAACCCTAGACAGCTTTTACGAGCAGTACTTC. Translation: CASSETLDSFYEQYF.

The chain links TRBV7-2 to TRBJ2-2, with no clear D. Germline V gene lookup returns CDR1 SGHTA and CDR2 FQGNSA. V was shortened by 5 bases and J by 4 bases, with 8 bases between the two germline ends. The CDR3 has 13 amino acids. DNA for the CDR3: TGTGCCAGCAGCCCCCCACCCACCGGGGAGCTGTTTTTT. It codes for CASSPPPTGELFF.

This rearrangement joins TRBV5-4 to TRBJ2-5; 14 bases map to TRBD2. Germline CDR1 and CDR2: SGHNT and YYREEE (reference sequence). The trim removed 3 bases at V and 0 bases at J, leaving 7 bases unmatched. The CDR3 has 18 residues. CDR3 loop: CASSSGLAGGPYQETQYF. The CDR3 DNA is TGTGCCAGCAGCTCCGGACTAGCGGGGGGCCCGTACCAAGAGACCCAGTACTTC.

This clonotype has a handful of counts. The chain employs TRBV7-6 and TRBJ1-4; the D is unclear. The V end was cut by 5 bases, the J end by 5 bases, with 12 bases between. The CDR3 sequence is 14 residues long. In germline, CDR1 is SGHVS, CDR2 FNYEAQ. The CDR3 bases are TGTGCCAGCAGCCCTAACGGTGCAAATGAAAAACTGTTTTTT. It yields the protein CASSPNGANEKLFF.

This clonotype was recorded a few times. The rearrangement joins TRBV20-1 to TRBJ1-2; 8 bases line up with TRBD1. Germline V CDR1 and CDR2: DFQATT, SNEGSKA (reference sequence). V was clipped by 6 bases and J by 8 bases; unmatched bases: 8. The CDR3 extends over 12 amino acids. The CDR3 sequence is CSAPTGENGYTF. DNA of the CDR3: TGCAGTGCACCGACAGGGGAGAACGGCTACACCTTC.

This clonotype was recorded a few times. The V and J genes are TRBV7-9 and TRBJ1-5, with D tentatively TRBD1 (6 bases). Trimming removed 5 bases at V and 4 bases at J, with 12 bases between. Germline CDR1 SEHNR, CDR2 FQNEAQ (reference sequence). CDR3 length equals 14 residues. The CDR3 here is CASSKTGNNQPQHF. The CDR3 coding sequence is TGTGCCAGCAGCAAGACAGGAAATAATCAGCCCCAGCATTTT.

The chain recombines TRBV7-2 with TRBJ2-7; TRBD2 matches 8 bases. V lost 5 bases and J lost 7; bases outside the gene matches: 13. The CDR3 spans 15 residues. Germline-derived CDR1 and CDR2 are SGHTA and FQGNSA. The CDR3 DNA reads as TGTGCCAGCAGCCGGACCGGGACTAGGGGCAATGAGCAGTACTTC. Translating gives CASSRTGTRGNEQYF.

The gene calls are TRBV20-1 and TRBJ2-5; the match to TRBD1 covers 7 bases. J gave up 3 bases and V 3 bases, and 10 bases lay outside the gene matches. Germline assignment: CDR1 DFQATT and CDR2 SNEGSKA (reference sequence). This CDR3 is 15 amino acids long. As DNA, the CDR3 is TGCAGTGCTAGTTTGTCGGGACAGACAAAAGAGACCCAGTACTTC. Amino acids: CSASLSGQTKETQYF.

The chain combines TRBV20-1 with TRBJ2-5; 11 bases fit TRBD2. The DNA end lines up better with TRBJ2-1; the J call may be wrong. Germline CDR1 reads DFQATT; CDR2 reads SNEGSKA (reference sequence). This CDR3 comprises 16 residues. CDR3 in amino acids: CSARPGSGGAQETQFF. Written as DNA, the CDR3 is TGCAGTGCTAGACCTGGTAGCGGGGGGGCTCAAGAGACCCAGTTCTTC.

This chain links TRBV27 with TRBJ1-6; no clear D gene. V was clipped by 8 bases and J by 7 bases, with 18 bases between them. The CDR3 has 15 amino acids. Germline CDR1 reads MNHEY; CDR2 reads SMNVEV (reference sequence). The CDR3 sequence: CASAPGLAGNSPLHF. CDR3 DNA: TGTGCCAGCGCTCCCGGCCTGGCGGGGAATTCACCCCTCCACTTT.

This clonotype was counted between two and nine times. The chain combines TRBV7-2 with TRBJ1-6; 12 nucleotides match TRBD1. Per germline, CDR1 SGHTA and CDR2 FQGNSA. V lost 4 bases, J lost 9 bases, and 4 bases stayed unmatched. The CDR3 covers 15 residues. CDR3 residues: CASSSGTGGFSPLHF. The CDR3 DNA follows: TGTGCCAGCAGCTCAGGGACAGGGGGCTTTTCACCCCTCCACTTT.

This clonotype was seen a handful of times. This chain joins TRBV7-8 and TRBJ1-2; D may be TRBD1 (6 bases). The germline V gene has CDR1 SGHVS and CDR2 FQNEAQ. The ends were cut back, 5 bases at V and 5 bases at J, with 15 bases in the middle. The CDR3 length is 14 residues. The CDR3 spells CASSVTGHKYGYTF. In nucleotides, the CDR3 is TGTGCCAGCAGCGTGACGGGACATAAATATGGCTACACCTTC.

The chain has TRBV2 and TRBJ2-7, with D unresolved. Germline lookup yields CDR1 SNHLY and CDR2 FYNNEI. The germline V and J ends were trimmed by 3 bases and 6 bases, with 6 bases remaining between them. CDR3 length: 11 amino acids. This CDR3 is CASSDNLEQYF. Written as DNA, the CDR3 is TGTGCCAGCAGTGATAACCTCGAGCAGTACTTC. The variable domain in full, with the rest retrieved from reference TRBV2 and TRBJ2-7, is EPEVTQTPSHQVTQMGQEVILRCVPISNHLYFYWYRQILGQKVEFLVSFYNNEISEKSEIFDDQFSVERPDGSNFTLKIRSTKLEDSAMYFCASSDNLEQYFGPGTRLTVT.

The chain links TRBV20-1 to TRBJ1-2, with D possibly being TRBD1 (5 bases). The germline V gene encodes CDR1 DFQATT and CDR2 SNEGSKA (reference sequence). Trimming shortened V by 3 bases and J by 2 bases, and 16 bases separated the two germline ends. The CDR3 contains 15 residues. CDR3 amino acids: CSARGEPTVNYGYTF. The DNA of the CDR3 is TGCAGTGCTAGGGGGGAGCCGACCGTGAACTATGGCTACACCTTC.

This clonotype was counted a few times. The V call is TRBV20-1, the J call TRBJ1-5; D might be TRBD1 (6 bases). The CDR3 consists of 14 residues. Germline V gives CDR1 DFQATT, CDR2 SNEGSKA (reference sequence). Deletions cut 5 bases from V and 4 bases from J, with 15 bases between. CDR3 residues: CSAAHRGPNQPQHF. The CDR3 nucleotides are TGCAGTGCTGCCCATCGGGGGCCGAATCAGCCCCAGCATTTT.

The chain carries TRBV29-1 and TRBJ2-6; D is undetermined. V was trimmed by 5 bases and J by 2 bases, leaving 7 bases between them. Germline assignment: CDR1 SQVTM and CDR2 ANQGSEA. This CDR3 comprises 13 residues. CDR3 sequence (DNA): TGCAGCGTTAACAGCCCTGGGGCCAACGTCCTGACTTTC. Amino acid sequence: CSVNSPGANVLTF.

V usage is TRBV6-5 and J usage is TRBJ2-6; TRBD1 aligns across 10 bases. CDR1 and CDR2 (germline): MNHEY, SVGAGI. This CDR3 has 18 residues. With 1 base clipped from V and 0 bases from J, the junction kept 3 bases outside the gene matches. The CDR3 nucleotides read TGTGCCAGCAGTTACTTTGGACAGGGGGTCTCTGGGGCCAACGTCCTGACTTTC. Residues: CASSYFGQGVSGANVLTF.

This clonotype appeared a few times. The gene calls are TRBV3-1 and TRBJ2-5; 8 bases agree with TRBD2. V was clipped by 5 bases and J by 0 bases; unmatched bases: 5. CDR1 and CDR2 (germline): LGHDT, YNNKEL (reference sequence). The CDR3 is made up of 15 amino acids. CDR3 nucleotides: TGTGCCAGCAGCAAACGTAGCGGGGACCAAGAGACCCAGTACTTC. Its protein is CASSKRSGDQETQYF.

This CDR3 reads CASNWGLAGYSEQYF. For the CDR3, the DNA is TGTGCCAGCAATTGGGGCCTCGCGGGCTACAGTGAGCAGTACTTC. The J gene is TRBJ2-1, the V gene TRBV12-3 or TRBV12-4; D is possibly TRBD1 or TRBD2 (5 bases each). The J call is uncertain, as TRBJ2-7 better fits the DNA end. This CDR3 has 15 amino acids.

The V gene is TRBV5-1, the J gene TRBJ2-7; 9 bases align to TRBD2. The end of the DNA is better explained by TRBJ2-5, so the J call may be wrong. Germline V gene lookup returns CDR1 SGHRS and CDR2 YFSETQ. CDR3 length equals 15 residues. Here the CDR3 DNA reads TGCGCCAGCAGCTACGATGGCGGGGGGGATGAGACCCAGTACTTC. Translated, it gives CASSYDGGGDETQYF.